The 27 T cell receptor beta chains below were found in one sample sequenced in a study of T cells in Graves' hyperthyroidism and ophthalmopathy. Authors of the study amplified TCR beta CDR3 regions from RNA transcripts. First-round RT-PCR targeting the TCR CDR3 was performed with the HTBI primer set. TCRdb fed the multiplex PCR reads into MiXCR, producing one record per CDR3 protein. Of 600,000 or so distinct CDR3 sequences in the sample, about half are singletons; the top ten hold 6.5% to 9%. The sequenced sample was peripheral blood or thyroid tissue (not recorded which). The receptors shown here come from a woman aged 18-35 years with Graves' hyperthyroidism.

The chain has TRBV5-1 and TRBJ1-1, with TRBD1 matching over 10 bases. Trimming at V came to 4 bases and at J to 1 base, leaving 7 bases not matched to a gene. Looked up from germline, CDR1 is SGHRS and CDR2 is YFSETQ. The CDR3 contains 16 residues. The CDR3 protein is CASSPDRGSPNTEAFF. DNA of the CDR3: TGCGCCAGCAGCCCGGACAGGGGGTCTCCGAACACTGAAGCTTTCTTT.

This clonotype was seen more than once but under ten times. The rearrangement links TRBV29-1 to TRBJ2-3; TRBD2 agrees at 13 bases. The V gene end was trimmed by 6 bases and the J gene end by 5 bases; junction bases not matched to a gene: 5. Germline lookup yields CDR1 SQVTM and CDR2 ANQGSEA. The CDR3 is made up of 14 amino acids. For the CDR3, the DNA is TGCAGCGTCAGGACTAGCGGGAGTGGAGATACGCAGTATTTT. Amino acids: CSVRTSGSGDTQYF.

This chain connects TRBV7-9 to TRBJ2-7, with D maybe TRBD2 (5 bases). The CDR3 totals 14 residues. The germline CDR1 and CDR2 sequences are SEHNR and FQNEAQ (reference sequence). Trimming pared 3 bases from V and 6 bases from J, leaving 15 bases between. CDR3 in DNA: TGTGCCAGCAGCTTCCGAGGGATAGGGCTCGAGCAGTACTTC. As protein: CASSFRGIGLEQYF.

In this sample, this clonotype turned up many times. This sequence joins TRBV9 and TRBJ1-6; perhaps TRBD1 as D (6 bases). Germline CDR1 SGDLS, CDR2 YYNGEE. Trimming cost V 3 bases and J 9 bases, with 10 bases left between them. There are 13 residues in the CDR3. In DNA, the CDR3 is TGTGCCAGCAGCGCCAGGGGTGCTTCACCCCTCCACTTT. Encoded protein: CASSARGASPLHF.

The CDR3 nucleotides are TGTGCCAGCAGCTTAGGCTTTAGCACAGATACGCAGTATTTT. This sequence encodes CASSLGFSTDTQYF. The J gene is TRBJ2-3, the V gene TRBV7-2; D ambiguous. Germline V lookup: CDR1 SGHTA, CDR2 FQGNSA. This CDR3 has 14 amino acids. V shed 1 base and J shed 0 bases, with 5 bases lying between them. Looking up the rest from reference TRBV7-2 and TRBJ2-3 gives the full variable domain: GAGVSQSPSNKVTEKGKDVELRCDPISGHTALYWYRQSLGQGLEFLIYFQGNSAPDKSGLPSDRFSAERTGGSVSTLTIQRTQQEDSAVYLCASSLGFSTDTQYFGPGTRLTVL.

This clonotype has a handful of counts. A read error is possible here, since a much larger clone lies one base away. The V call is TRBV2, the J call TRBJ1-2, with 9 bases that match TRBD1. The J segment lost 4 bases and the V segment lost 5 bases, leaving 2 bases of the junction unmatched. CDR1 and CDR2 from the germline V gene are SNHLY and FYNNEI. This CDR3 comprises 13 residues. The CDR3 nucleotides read TGTGCCAGCAGTATGGACAGGGGCTATGGCTACACCTTC. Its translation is CASSMDRGYGYTF.

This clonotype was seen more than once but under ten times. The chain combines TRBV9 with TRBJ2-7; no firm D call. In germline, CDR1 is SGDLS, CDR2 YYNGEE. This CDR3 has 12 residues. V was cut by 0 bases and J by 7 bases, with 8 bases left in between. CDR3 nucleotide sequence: TGTGCCAGCAGCGTAGAAGGAGATGAGCAGTACTTC. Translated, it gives CASSVEGDEQYF.

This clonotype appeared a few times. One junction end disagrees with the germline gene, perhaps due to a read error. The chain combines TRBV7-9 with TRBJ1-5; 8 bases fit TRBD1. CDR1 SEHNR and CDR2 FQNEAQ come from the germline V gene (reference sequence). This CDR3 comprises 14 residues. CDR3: CASSQRTGNQPQHF. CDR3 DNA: TGCGCCAGCAGCCAGAGGACAGGGAATCAGCCCCAGCATTTT. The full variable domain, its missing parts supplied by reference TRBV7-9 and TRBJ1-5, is DTGVSQNPRHKITKRGQNVTFRCDPISEHNRLYWYRQTLGQGPEFLTYFQNEAQLEKSRLLSDRFSAERPKGSFSTLEIQRTEQGDSAMYLCASSQRTGNQPQHFGDGTRLSIL.

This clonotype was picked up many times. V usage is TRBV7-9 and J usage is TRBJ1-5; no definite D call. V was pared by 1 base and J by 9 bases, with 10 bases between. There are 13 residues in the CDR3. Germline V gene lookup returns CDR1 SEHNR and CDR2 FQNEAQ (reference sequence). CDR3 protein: CASSLGSQPPQHF. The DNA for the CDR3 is TGTGCCAGCAGCTTAGGATCCCAGCCGCCCCAGCATTTT.

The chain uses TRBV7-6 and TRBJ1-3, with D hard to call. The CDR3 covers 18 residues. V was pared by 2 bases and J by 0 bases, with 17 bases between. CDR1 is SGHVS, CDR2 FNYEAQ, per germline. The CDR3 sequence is CASSLFPARTISGNTIYF. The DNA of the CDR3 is TGTGCCAGCAGCTTATTCCCAGCCCGGACCATCTCTGGAAACACCATATATTTT.

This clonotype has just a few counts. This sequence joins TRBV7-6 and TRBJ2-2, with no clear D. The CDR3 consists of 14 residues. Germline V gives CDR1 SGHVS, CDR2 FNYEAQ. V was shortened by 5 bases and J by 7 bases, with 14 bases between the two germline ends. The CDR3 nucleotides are TGTGCCAGCAGCACCCCGGCCCGCGGCGGGGAGCTGTTTTTT. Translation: CASSTPARGGELFF.

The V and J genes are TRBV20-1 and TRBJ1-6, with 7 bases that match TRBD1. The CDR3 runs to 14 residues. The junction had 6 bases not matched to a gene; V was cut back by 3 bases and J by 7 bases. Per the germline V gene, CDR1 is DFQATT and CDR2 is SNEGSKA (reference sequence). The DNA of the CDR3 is TGCAGTGCTAGGAAGGGGGCTCAGAATTCACCCCTCCACTTT. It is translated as CSARKGAQNSPLHF.

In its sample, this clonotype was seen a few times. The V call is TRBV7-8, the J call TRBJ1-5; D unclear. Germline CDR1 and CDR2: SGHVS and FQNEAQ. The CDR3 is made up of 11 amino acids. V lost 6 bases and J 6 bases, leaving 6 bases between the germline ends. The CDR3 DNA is TGTGCCAGCAGTTTCTCTCAGCCCCAGCATTTT. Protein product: CASSFSQPQHF. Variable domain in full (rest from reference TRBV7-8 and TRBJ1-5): GAGVSQSPRYKVAKRGQDVALRCDPISGHVSLFWYQQALGQGPEFLTYFQNEAQLDKSGLPSDRFFAERPEGSVSTLKIQRTQQEDSAVYLCASSFSQPQHFGDGTRLSIL.

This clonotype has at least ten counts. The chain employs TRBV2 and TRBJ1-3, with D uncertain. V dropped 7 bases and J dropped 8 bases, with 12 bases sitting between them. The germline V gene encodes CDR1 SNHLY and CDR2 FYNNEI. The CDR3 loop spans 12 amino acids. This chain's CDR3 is CASKEDIDTIYF. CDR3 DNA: TGTGCCAGCAAGGAGGATATAGACACCATATATTTT.

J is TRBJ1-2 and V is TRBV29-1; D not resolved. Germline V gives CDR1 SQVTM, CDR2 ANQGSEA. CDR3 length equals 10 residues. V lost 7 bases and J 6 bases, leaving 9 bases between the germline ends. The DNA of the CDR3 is TGCAGCGCCGAGGGAAATGGCTACACCTTC. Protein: CSAEGNGYTF.

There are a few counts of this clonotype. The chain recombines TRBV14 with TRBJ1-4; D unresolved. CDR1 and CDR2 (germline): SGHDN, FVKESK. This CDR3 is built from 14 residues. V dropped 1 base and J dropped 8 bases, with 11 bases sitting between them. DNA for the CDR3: TGTGCCAGCAGCCAAGGCGGGAATAGCGAAAAACTGTTTTTT. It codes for CASSQGGNSEKLFF.

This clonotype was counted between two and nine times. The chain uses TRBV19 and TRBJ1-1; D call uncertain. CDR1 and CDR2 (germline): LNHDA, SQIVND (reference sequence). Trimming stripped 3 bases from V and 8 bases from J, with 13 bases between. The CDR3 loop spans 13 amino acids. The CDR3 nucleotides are TGTGCCAGTAGTATGGGCAGGATGGTGGAAGCTTTCTTT. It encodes CASSMGRMVEAFF. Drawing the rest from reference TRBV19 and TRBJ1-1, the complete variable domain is DGGITQSPKYLFRKEGQNVTLSCEQNLNHDAMYWYRQDPGQGLRLIYYSQIVNDFQKGDIAEGYSVSREKKESFPLTVTSAQKNPTAFYLCASSMGRMVEAFFGQGTRLTVV.

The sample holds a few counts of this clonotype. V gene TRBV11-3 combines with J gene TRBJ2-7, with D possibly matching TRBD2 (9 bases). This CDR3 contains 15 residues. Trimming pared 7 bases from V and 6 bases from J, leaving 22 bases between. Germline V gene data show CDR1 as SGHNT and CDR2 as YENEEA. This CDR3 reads CASTPSRGRGGEQYF. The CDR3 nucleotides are TGTGCCAGCACCCCGAGCAGGGGGCGGGGGGGCGAGCAGTACTTC.

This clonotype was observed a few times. CDR3 loop: CASASGETQYF. As DNA, the CDR3 is TGTGCCAGCGCGAGTGGAGAGACCCAGTACTTC. The genes are TRBV13 and TRBJ2-5, with D unresolved. V was pared by 8 bases and J by 4 bases, with 8 bases between. This CDR3 has 11 residues. The germline V gene encodes CDR1 PRHDT and CDR2 FYEKMQ (reference sequence). The complete variable domain, with remaining parts taken from reference TRBV13 and TRBJ2-5, reads AAGVIQSPRHLIKEKRETATLKCYPIPRHDTVYWYQQGPGQDPQFLISFYEKMQSDKGSIPDRFSAQQFSDYHSELNMSSLELGDSALYFCASASGETQYFGPGTRLLVL.

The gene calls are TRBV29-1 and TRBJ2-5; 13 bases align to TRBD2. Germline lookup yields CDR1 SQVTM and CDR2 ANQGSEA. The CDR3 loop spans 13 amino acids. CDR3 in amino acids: CSELAGGQETQYF. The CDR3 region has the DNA TGCAGTGAACTAGCGGGAGGGCAAGAGACCCAGTACTTC.

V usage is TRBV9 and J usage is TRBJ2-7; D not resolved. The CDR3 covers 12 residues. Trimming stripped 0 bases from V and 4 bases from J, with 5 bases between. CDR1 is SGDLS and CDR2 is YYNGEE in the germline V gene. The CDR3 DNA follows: TGTGCCAGCAGCGTAGAGTCGTACGAGCAGTACTTC. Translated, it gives CASSVESYEQYF.

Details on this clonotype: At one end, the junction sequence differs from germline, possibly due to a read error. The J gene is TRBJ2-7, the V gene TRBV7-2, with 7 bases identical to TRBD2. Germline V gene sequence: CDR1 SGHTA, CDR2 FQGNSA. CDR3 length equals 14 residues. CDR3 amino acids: CASSRSGTSYEQYF. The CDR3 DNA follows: TGCGCCAGCAGCCGAAGCGGGACCTCCTACGAGCAGTACTTC.

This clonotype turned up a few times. The DNA for the CDR3 is TGTGCCAGCAGTGCCCGGGGAGGGAACCATGGCTACACCTTC. This gives the protein CASSARGGNHGYTF. This chain joins TRBV7-9 and TRBJ1-2; no clear D. V lost 6 bases and J 6 bases, leaving 17 bases between the germline ends. Germline V gives CDR1 SEHNR, CDR2 FQNEAQ (reference sequence). This CDR3 region has 14 residues.

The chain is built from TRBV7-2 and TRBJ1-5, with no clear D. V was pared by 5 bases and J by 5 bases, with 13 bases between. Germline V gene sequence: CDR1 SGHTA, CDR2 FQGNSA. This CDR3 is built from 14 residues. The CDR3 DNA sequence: TGTGCCAGCAGCCTATTCGACGGAGATCAGCCCCAGCATTTT. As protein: CASSLFDGDQPQHF.

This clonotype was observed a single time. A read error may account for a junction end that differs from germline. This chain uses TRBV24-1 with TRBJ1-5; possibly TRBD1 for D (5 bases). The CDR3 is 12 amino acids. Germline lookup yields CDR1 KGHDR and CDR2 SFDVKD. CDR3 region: CATSDFKGPEHF. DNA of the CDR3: TGTGCCACCAGTGATTTTAAGGGGCCCGAGCATTTT.

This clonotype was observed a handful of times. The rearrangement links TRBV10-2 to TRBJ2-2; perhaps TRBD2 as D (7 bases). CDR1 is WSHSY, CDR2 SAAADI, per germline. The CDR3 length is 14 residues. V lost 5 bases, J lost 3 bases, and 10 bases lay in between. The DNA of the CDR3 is TGCGCCAGCAGTTCGGGGGGCGACACCGGGGAGCTGTTTTTT. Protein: CASSSGGDTGELFF.

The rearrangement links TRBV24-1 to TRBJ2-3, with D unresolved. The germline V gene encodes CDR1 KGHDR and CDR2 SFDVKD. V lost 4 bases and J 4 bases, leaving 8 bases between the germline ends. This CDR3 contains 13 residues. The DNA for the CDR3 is TGTGCCACCAGTGACCCAGAGGCAGATACGCAGTATTTT. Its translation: CATSDPEADTQYF.